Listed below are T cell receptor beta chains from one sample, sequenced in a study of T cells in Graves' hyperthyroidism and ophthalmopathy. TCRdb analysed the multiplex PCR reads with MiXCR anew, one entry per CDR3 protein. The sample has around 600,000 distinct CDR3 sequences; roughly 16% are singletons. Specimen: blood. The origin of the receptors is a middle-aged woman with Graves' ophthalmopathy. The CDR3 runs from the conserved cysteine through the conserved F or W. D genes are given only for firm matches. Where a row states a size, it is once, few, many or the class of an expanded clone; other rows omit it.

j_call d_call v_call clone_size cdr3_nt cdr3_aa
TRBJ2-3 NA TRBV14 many TGTGCCAGCAGCCAAGATACGGGACGCACAGATACGCAGTATTTT CASSQDTGRTDTQYF
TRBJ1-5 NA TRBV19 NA TGTGCCAGTAACCAGGGGTACAATCAGCCCCAGCATTTT CASNQGYNQPQHF
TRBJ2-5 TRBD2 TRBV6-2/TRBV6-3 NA TGTGCCAGCACCCCCGGGGGGGGATGGGAGACCCAGTACTTC CASTPGGGWETQYF
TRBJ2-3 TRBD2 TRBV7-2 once TGTGCCAGCAGCTTAGAACTAGCGGGGTCCACAGATACGCAGTATTTT CASSLELAGSTDTQYF
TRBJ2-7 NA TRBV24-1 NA TGTGCCACCAGTGACGTTGCGAGCTCCTACGAGCAGTACTTC CATSDVASSYEQYF
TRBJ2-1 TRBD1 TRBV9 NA TGTGCCAGCAGCGCCCAGGGGGCATTACACAATGAGCAGTTCTTC CASSAQGALHNEQFF
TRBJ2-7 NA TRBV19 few TGTGCCAGTAGTATTCTGTCGGGGCAGGGGTCCTCCTACGAGCAGTACTTC CASSILSGQGSSYEQYF
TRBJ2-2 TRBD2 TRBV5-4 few TGTGCCAGCAGCTTACTAGCGGGAGTCGGTTCCGGGGAGCTGTTTTTT CASSLLAGVGSGELFF
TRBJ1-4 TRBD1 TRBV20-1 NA TGCAGTGCTAGAGATATTGGGACAGGGGTCGAAAAACTGTTTTTT CSARDIGTGVEKLFF
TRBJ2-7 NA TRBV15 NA TGTGCCACCAGCAGGCCGGGCCCAAATTACGAGCAGTACTTC CATSRPGPNYEQYF
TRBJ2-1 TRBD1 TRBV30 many TGTGCCTGTACGCGCACGGGACAGGGTTATGAGCAGTTCTTC CACTRTGQGYEQFF
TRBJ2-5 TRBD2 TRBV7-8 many TGTGCCAGCAGCTTTGGGGGGGTGACCCAGTACTTC CASSFGGVTQYF
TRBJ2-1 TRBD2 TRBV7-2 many TGTGCCAGCAGCTTAGCGGGGGGGATATACAATGAGCAGTTCTTC CASSLAGGIYNEQFF
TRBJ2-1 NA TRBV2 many TGTGCCAGCAGTGCCCTCTCGGCCTACAATGAGCAGTTCTTC CASSALSAYNEQFF
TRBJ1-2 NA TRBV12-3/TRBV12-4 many TGTGCCAGCAGTTTCCGGGACGGAGTGTATGGCTACACCTTC CASSFRDGVYGYTF